This T cell receptor (beta chain) is from a study of cytotoxic CD8 clonotypes in ibrutinib-treated CLL (TCRdb year 2021). Study-wide context: The cohort had about a dozen relapsed/refractory and roughly 15 treatment-naive patients; 17 were IGHV unmutated. Samples averaged approximately 260,000 productive templates and 94,082 productive rearrangements. Responses were partial in some 24 patients and complete in 2; after median about 5.5 years follow-up, roughly 14 stayed in remission and about twelve progressed. Longitudinal samples were obtainable from about 30% of the roughly 90 participants in the trial. The response samples were drawn at a median of 12 months into treatment, with a range of roughly 6 to 36 months. Every sample from remission and from progressive disease was obtained while the patients were still on ibrutinib. Cryopreserved peripheral blood mononuclear cells were collected before treatment, at response, and at either disease progression or sustained remission.

Worth noting for this clone: There is no known antigen for this receptor. Within one base of it there is no much larger clone, and no base qualities were kept.

General study outcomes and caveats: At baseline, clonality was higher than in age-matched healthy donors and showed a strong correlation with circulating CD8+ T-cell counts. Lymph node repertoires were not examined, and the timing of sampling was not matched between patients in sustained remission and those whose disease progressed. An increase in clonality was observed at ibrutinib response, with clonality remaining stable during sustained remission and falling back toward baseline at progression. Public clonotypes were rare and either shrank or stayed stable during treatment, and the rise in clonality at ibrutinib response reflected expansion of private clonotypes.

A MiSeq instrument was used for deep resolution sequencing, which targeted depths ranging from 1 in 1 million up to 1 in 200,000 T cells, with coverage averaging 10x for each clonotype. The immunoSEQ hsTCRB Kit was used to generate TCR beta libraries. Per the source publication's procedure: Data were analyzed with ImmunoSEQ Data Assistant and ImmunoSEQ Analyzer, with V, D and J genes assigned per IMGT definitions. Clonality was computed as one minus normalized Shannon entropy of productive rearrangement frequencies, ranging from 0 to 1. Only overrepresented clonotypes making up at least 0.05% of the repertoire of each patient were included in the public clonotype analysis. About a dozen repertoires from age-matched healthy donors, obtained from immuneACCESS, served as clonality controls. Sourced from immuneACCESS, this table was stored by TCRdb with only in-frame sequences that have V and J called. A share of the clones is absent; for the studies checked, an unresolved V gene accounts for under half, and the remainder has no known explanation. V, J and clone size are those of that table, while D and trimming were read from the DNA. The sample contains 130,000 or so clones, roughly 80% of them found a single time. Of the sample, approximately 28% is held by the ten largest clones.

The time point label, as the study defines it: about a year on ibrutinib. For TCR beta library preparation, roughly 2.2 micrograms of genomic DNA were isolated from cryopreserved PBMCs. Longitudinal blood samples from CLL patients on ibrutinib monotherapy were analyzed using high-throughput TCR beta sequencing. Patients were enrolled in a phase 2 open-label single-center ibrutinib monotherapy trial. V was cut back by 2 bases and J by 1 base, leaving a gap of 5 bases between them. Including the terminal cysteine and phenylalanine, the CDR3 comprises 12 residues. Here the CDR3 DNA is all that survives: 36 bases in frame from base 1. Looking up the germline V gene (reference sequence) yields CDR1 GTSNPN and CDR2 SVGIG.

Rearrangement joined TRBV30 to TRBJ1-1; the D gene lacks a confident call. Sequences were derived from PBMCs, sampled after 12 months of ibrutinib treatment. The receptor comes from a human donor with chronic lymphocytic leukemia. The CDR3 in this case is CAWSPGNTEAFF. The sequenced DNA is TGTGCCTGGAGTCCGGGGAACACTGAAGCTTTCTTT.